This entry is about one T cell receptor beta chain. What this receptor recognizes is not known. The sample holds no much larger clone one base away, and base qualities are not on file. In total, around 600 healthy bone marrow donors made up the cohort. At the time of sampling, all cohort members were nominally healthy, though unrecorded immune exposures were likely present. The donor was CMV seronegative and belonged to the group of 352 seronegative cohort members. A peripheral blood sample was collected from each donor, and TCR beta sequencing was performed on peripheral blood mononuclear cells. Genomic DNA extraction from the blood cell samples was performed with the Qiagen DNeasy Blood Extraction Kit. This sample was taken from a study of cytomegalovirus exposure and HLA in healthy donors (dated by TCRdb to 2016 to 2017). Background on the whole study: An earlier analysis of several hundred of the donors reported 250 to 350 Gb of sequence data and more than 90 million unique TCR beta sequences from some 180 million T cells. An early release that covered 500 to 800 HLA-typed donors contained about 300 gigabases of sequencing data and 65 million to 100 million unique TCR sequences. Of the roughly 410 genotyped donors, 65% to 90% were placed in the genetic ancestry cluster associated with self-reported Caucasian donors. The study aimed to test whether cataloging public T cell receptors could reveal signatures of past pathogen exposure. The study profiled the T cell repertoires of hundreds of subjects by immunosequencing and related them to cytomegalovirus serostatus. Besides the first cohort of about 730 subjects, a separate validation cohort made up of some 110 different subjects was used. The study combined high-throughput TCR immunosequencing, statistical association of individual TCRs with disease status, and machine learning to predict cytomegalovirus infection status. In a later analysis, previously published TCR beta repertoires from about 640 donors were re-analyzed and high-resolution HLA genotyping was added so that TCR occurrence patterns could be studied. The later analysis used no new phenotypic data to find candidate immune exposures, relying instead on TCR beta sequences and their occurrence across donors. An earlier analysis of around 580 of the donors used high-throughput TCR beta sequencing to judge whether each TCR beta V gene segment behaved as functional or pseudogenic. Donor age, sex, ethnicity and CMV serostatus were collected together with the repertoire data. In a later genetic analysis, genome-wide SNP genotypes for about three fifths of the roughly 670 donors were used, and that subset was treated as a discovery cohort. All discovery cohort repertoires had been generated on a single sequencing platform. Both class I and class II loci were covered by HLA typing, at four-digit resolution. The number of typed donors differed by locus: about 620-630 for A, B, C, DRB1 and DQB1; 500 to 550 for DQA1; 606 for DPA1; and around 490 for DPB1. Four or five DR-DQ haplotypes were handled as single units for association and clustering because linkage in the cohort was strong. Among a few hundred genotyped donors of the cohort, an average of roughly 240,000 unique TCR beta nucleotide sequences were sequenced per donor, roughly 20% of them non-productive. Overall results and qualifications from the work: Correlated functional status among segregating V segments might reflect linkage disequilibrium, but an unknown experimental factor could not be ruled out. When HLA alleles, especially DR and DQ, strongly co-occurred, TCR associations were difficult to assign to individual alleles. The study listed approximately 150 TCR beta chains as associated with cytomegalovirus. The cohort was sequenced for TCR beta chains only, and without alpha or paired-chain data the features that could be detected were limited. Several of the top co-occurrence clusters appeared to be linked to parvovirus B19, influenza, CMV and Epstein-Barr virus, according to a later analysis. V-gene and J-gene trimming of TCR beta chains was associated with a missense DCLRE1C variant in a later genetic analysis, and the association was replicated in an independent cohort. A cluster of highly shared sequence variants was judged likely to represent a technical artifact of the sequencing pipeline. According to a later analysis, TCR association rates differed among HLA loci, with DRB1 alleles showing the most associated TCRs and HLA-C alleles showing the fewest. A further reported finding was that TCR beta sequences accurately predicted the HLA-A and HLA-B alleles for most subjects in the first cohort. The only immune exposure information available for the cohort was CMV serostatus. Across donors, most TCR sequences were observed very rarely, whereas some public TCRs were present in many individuals. A later analysis found that most CMV-associated TCR beta chains appeared HLA-restricted, with HLA associations seemingly driven largely by CMV exposure. Because some donors lacked HLA typing at each locus, the association tests relied only on the typed subset. A later analysis found that HLA-associated TCR beta chains were more clonally expanded and had lower generation probabilities than equally common non-associated chains. The classifier was reported to diagnose cytomegalovirus status with high specificity and sensitivity in both the original cohort and the validation cohort. A few of the identified cytomegalovirus-associated TCR beta chains were confirmed in vitro to be specific for cytomegalovirus antigens. The presence/absence analyses assumed that sequencing depth was roughly uniform across donors, and that assumption may not be true. According to a later genetic analysis, donors in an Asian-associated ancestry cluster had fewer N-insertions in productive TCRs than the roughly 660-donor mean. In a later analysis, some 17,000 TCR beta sequences were associated with specific HLA alleles at a false discovery rate of 0.05. Because counts were too low, about 18 rarely observed V segments, including chromosome 9 orphons, were excluded from the earlier analysis of 587 of the donors. Some IMGT-functional V segments, including TRBV6-2 and TRBV6-3, could not be distinguished by the 87-base-pair reads and were therefore excluded. It was suggested by the authors that the approach could potentially be generalized to other disease states and immunological phenotypes. Broadly in line with IMGT annotations, most TCR beta V segments showed up in productive rearrangements about 90% or about 30% of the time in an earlier analysis of 587 of the donors.

The germline V gene specifies SGHRS as CDR1 and YFSETQ as CDR2. From the cysteine up to the phenylalanine, the CDR3 has a length of 15 residues. This entry keeps only the CDR3 DNA: 45 bases, framed from base 1. The germline ends are 16 bases apart after V is trimmed by 7 bases and J by 0 bases. The protocol used for the library was the immunoSEQ multiplex PCR assay. For the multiplex PCR, a mixture combining 60 forward primers for TCR Vbeta segments and 13 reverse primers for TCR Jbeta segments was used. The CDR3 region of rearranged TCR beta genes was amplified from genomic DNA with a multiplex PCR assay. The Illumina HiSeq System was used to sequence the amplified TCR beta libraries as 87-base-pair reads. The paper's data handling went like this. Across the 500 to 850 repertoires, a later analysis counted 80 million or so unique TCR beta chains, around 11 million of which were shared by at least two donors. A nearest-neighbor algorithm error-corrected the raw reads and collapsed the reads into unique sequences, merging closely related sequences to remove PCR and sequencing errors. To assign V, D and J gene segments, CDR3 sequences were aligned to IMGT reference sequences. Each retained sequence needed at least a six-nucleotide match to both a V gene segment and a J gene segment. A rearrangement counted as productive if the CDR3 had no stop codons and remained in frame with V and J, and every other rearrangement counted as non-productive. Following IMGT convention, CDR3 was defined as the stretch from the second conserved V-encoded cysteine to the conserved J-encoded phenylalanine. In an earlier analysis of roughly 610 of the donors, sequences lacking an unambiguous match to a single V gene segment were excluded. An earlier analysis of fewer than 750 of the donors called V segments functional above 56.7% productive rearrangements and segregating when the between-donor standard deviation exceeded 5%. A statistical classification framework was built for diagnosing cytomegalovirus status from the catalog of TCR beta chain sequences. In a later analysis, V and J genes were assigned by comparing TCR nucleotide sequences against IMGT/GENE-DB human TR gene sequences. A later analysis assigned CDR3 sequences and most-parsimonious VDJ recombination scenarios with the TCRdist pipeline. In a later analysis, every TCR beta chain was defined by the combination of its CDR3 amino acid sequence and its V-gene family, and reads without a unique V-gene family were dropped. To address suspected cross-contamination and a sequencing artifact, a later analysis removed roughly 580 highly shared, low-generation-probability nucleotide sequences. In a later analysis, a clonal expansion index was calculated for each public chain from normalized within-repertoire ranks of inferred template counts. A later analysis computed generation probabilities with a VDJ recombination model fitted to out-of-frame rearrangements, and checked the results against IGoR. Hypergeometric tests were used in a later analysis to score TCR-TCR, TCR-HLA and TCR-CMV co-occurrence, with a repertoire-size bias correction applied to the TCR pairs. To estimate false discovery rates, a later analysis permuted the HLA or CMV assignments 20 times. A later analysis grouped co-occurring TCRs with DBSCAN, adding TCRdist sequence similarity when clustering within HLA-allele-positive subsets. For co-occurrence clustering, repertoires with fewer than 30,000 or more than 120,000 public chains were excluded, along with roughly 5 repertoires with anomalous nucleotide sharing. As stored in TCRdb, this immuneACCESS dataset retains in-frame rearrangements with V and J assigned. A fraction of the clones does not appear; measured against another copy, unresolved V genes explain less than half of the discrepancy, and the remainder lacks a known reason. That table furnishes V, J and clone size, whereas the DNA furnished D and trimming. Present in this sample are about 120,000 clones, around 80% of which were seen just once. The ten largest clones add up to 1.2% of the sample.

What was sequenced was PBMCs. This TCR was sampled from a female donor in good health and CMV-seronegative. Recombination connected TRBV5-1 to TRBJ1-1; a tentative D call is TRBD1 (5 bases match). The CDR3 has the sequence CASGIGTGVNTEAFF. The DNA is as follows: TGCGCCAGCGGAATAGGTACGGGGGTGAACACTGAAGCTTTCTTT.